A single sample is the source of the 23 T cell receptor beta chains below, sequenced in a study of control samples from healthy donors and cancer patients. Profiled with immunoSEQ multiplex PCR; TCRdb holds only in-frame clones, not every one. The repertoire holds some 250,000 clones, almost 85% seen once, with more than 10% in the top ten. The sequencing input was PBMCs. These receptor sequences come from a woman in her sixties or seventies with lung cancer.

The CDR3 here is CAIGQGNSPLHF. For the CDR3, the DNA is TGTGCCATCGGGCAGGGAAATTCACCCCTCCACTTT. V usage is TRBV10-3 and J usage is TRBJ1-6; possibly TRBD1 for D (5 bases). The CDR3 spans 12 residues. The germline V gene encodes CDR1 ENHRY and CDR2 SYGVKD. V shed 8 bases and J shed 7 bases, with 9 bases lying between them.

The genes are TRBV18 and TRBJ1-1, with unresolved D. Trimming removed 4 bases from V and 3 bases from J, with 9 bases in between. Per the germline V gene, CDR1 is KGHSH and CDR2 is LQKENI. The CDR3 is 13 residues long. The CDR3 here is CASSLNGYTEAFF. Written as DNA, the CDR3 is TGTGCCAGCTCACTCAACGGGTACACTGAAGCTTTCTTT.

The CDR3 DNA is TGTGCCAGCAGATCAGGACTTCCTAACTATGGCTACACCTTC. It specifies CASRSGLPNYGYTF. This chain connects TRBV6-5 to TRBJ1-2; D is ambiguous. V dropped 6 bases and J dropped 0 bases, with 11 bases sitting between them. Germline V gene data show CDR1 as MNHEY and CDR2 as SVGAGI. This CDR3 is 14 amino acids long.

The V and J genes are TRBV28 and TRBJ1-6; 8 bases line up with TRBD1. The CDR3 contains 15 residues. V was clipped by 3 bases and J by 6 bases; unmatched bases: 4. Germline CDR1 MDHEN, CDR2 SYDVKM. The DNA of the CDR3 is TGTGCCAGCAGTTTGGGGGGGACAGGTAATTCACCCCTCCACTTT. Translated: CASSLGGTGNSPLHF.

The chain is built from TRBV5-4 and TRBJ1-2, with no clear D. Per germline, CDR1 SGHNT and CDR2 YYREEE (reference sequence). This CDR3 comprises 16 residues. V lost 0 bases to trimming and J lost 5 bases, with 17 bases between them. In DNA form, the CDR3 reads TGTGCCAGCAGCTTGGATGGCAGTTTAGCAATTTATGGCTACACCTTC. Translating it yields CASSLDGSLAIYGYTF.

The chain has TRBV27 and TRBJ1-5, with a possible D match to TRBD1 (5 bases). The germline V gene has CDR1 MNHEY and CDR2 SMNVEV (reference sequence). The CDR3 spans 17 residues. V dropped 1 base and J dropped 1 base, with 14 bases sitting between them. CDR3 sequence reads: CASSLFSGTQSNQPQHF. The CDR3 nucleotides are TGTGCCAGCAGTTTATTCTCAGGGACTCAAAGCAATCAGCCCCAGCATTTT.

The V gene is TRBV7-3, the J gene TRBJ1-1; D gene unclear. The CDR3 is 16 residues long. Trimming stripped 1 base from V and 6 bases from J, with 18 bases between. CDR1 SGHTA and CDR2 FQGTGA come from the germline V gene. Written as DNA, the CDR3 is TGTGCCAGCAGCTTAAGACCGGGGAACGGCGGGGCTGAAGCTTTCTTT. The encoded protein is CASSLRPGNGGAEAFF.

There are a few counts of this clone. The CDR3 loop is CASSQAENRDEQYF. The CDR3 DNA reads TGCGCCAGCAGCCAAGCGGAGAATCGGGACGAGCAGTACTTC. This chain links TRBV4-1 with TRBJ2-7; D remains ambiguous. V was clipped by 1 base and J by 5 bases, with 12 bases between them. Germline CDR1 is MGHRA and CDR2 is YSYEKL. The CDR3 length is 14 residues.

CDR3 amino acids: CASSGSGGTYNEQFF. For the CDR3, the DNA is TGTGCCAGCTCCGGTAGCGGGGGCACTTACAATGAGCAGTTCTTC. This chain joins TRBV18 and TRBJ2-1; 9 bases are shared with TRBD2. The CDR3 extends over 15 amino acids. With 6 bases clipped from V and 4 bases from J, the junction kept 7 bases outside the gene matches. Germline V lookup: CDR1 KGHSH, CDR2 LQKENI. The whole variable domain, filled in from reference TRBV18 and TRBJ2-1, reads NAGVMQNPRHLVRRRGQEARLRCSPMKGHSHVYWYRQLPEEGLKFMVYLQKENIIDESGMPKERFSAEFPKEGPSILRIQQVVRGDSAAYFCASSGSGGTYNEQFFGPGTRLTVL.

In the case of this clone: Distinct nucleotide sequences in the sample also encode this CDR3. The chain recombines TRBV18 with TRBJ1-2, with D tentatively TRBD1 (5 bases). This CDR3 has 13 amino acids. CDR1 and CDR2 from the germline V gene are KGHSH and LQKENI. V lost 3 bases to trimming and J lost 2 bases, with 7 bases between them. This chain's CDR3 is CASSPGANYGYTF. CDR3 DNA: TGTGCCAGCTCACCCGGGGCGAACTATGGCTACACCTTC.

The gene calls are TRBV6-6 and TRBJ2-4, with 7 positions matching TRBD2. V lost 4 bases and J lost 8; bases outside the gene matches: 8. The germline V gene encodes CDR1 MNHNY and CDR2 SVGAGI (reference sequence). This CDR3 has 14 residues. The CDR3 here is CASSSPDSGHIQYF. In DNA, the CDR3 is TGTGCCAGCAGTTCCCCCGATAGCGGGCACATTCAGTACTTC.

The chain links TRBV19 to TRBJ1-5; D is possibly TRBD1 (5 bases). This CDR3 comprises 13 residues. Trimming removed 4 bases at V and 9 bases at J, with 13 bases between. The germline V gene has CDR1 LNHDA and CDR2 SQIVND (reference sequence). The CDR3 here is CASSTGAYAPQHF. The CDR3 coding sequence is TGTGCCAGTAGTACCGGGGCCTACGCGCCCCAGCATTTT.

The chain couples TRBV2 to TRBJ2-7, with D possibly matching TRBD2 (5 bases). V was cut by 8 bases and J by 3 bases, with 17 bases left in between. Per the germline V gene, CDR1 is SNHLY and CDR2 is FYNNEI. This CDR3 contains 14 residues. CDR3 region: CASRTVTGFYEQYF. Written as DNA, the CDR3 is TGTGCCAGCCGAACAGTGACGGGGTTCTACGAGCAGTACTTC.

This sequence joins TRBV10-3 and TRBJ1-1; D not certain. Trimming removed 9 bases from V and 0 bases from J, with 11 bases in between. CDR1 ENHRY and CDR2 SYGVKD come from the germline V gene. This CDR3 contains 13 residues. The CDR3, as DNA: TGTGCCATAAGAGCGGACTTGAACACTGAAGCTTTCTTT. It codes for CAIRADLNTEAFF.

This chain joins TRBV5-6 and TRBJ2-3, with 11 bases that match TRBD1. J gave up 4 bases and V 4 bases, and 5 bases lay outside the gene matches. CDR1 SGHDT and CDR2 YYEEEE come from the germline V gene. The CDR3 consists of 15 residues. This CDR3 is CASSGDRGFPDTQYF. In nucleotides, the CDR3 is TGTGCCAGCAGCGGGGACAGGGGGTTCCCAGATACGCAGTATTTT.

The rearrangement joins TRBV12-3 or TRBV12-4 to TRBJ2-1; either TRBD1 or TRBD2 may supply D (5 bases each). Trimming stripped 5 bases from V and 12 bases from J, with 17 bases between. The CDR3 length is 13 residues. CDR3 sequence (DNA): TGTGCCAGCAGTATAAACACCGGGACCCGGCAGTTCTTC. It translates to CASSINTGTRQFF.

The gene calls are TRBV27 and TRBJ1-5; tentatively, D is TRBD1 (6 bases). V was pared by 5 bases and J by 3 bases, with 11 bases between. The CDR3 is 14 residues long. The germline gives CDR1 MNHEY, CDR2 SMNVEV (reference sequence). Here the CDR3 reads CASSNRVDNQPQHF. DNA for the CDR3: TGTGCCAGCAGTAACAGGGTGGACAATCAGCCCCAGCATTTT.

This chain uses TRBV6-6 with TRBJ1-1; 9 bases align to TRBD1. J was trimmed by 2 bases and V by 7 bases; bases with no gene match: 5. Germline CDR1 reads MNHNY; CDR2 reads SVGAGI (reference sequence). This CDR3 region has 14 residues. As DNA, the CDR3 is TGTGCCAGCACCCTAACAGGGGGCAACACTGAAGCTTTCTTT. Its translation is CASTLTGGNTEAFF.

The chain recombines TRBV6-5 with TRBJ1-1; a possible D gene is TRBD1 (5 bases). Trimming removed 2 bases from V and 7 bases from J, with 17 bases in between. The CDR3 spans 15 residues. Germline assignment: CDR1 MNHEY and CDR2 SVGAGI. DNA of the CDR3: TGTGCCAGCAGTTACCCGGGGGGACGTTCCCATGAAGCTTTCTTT. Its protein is CASSYPGGRSHEAFF.

The DNA of the CDR3 is TGTGCCAGCAGCCATTCCGGGTTTAACTATGGCTACACCTTC. This translates into CASSHSGFNYGYTF. The J gene is TRBJ1-2, the V gene TRBV3-1 (or the pseudogene TRBV3-2), with no clear D. Germline V lookup: CDR1 LGHDT, CDR2 YNNKEL (reference sequence). Trimming took off 3 bases at V and 1 base at J, with 9 bases between the two ends. This CDR3 contains 14 residues.

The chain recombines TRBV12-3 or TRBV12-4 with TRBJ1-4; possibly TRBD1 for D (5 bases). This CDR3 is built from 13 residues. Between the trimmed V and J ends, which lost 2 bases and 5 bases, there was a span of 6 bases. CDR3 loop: CASSLRGNEKLFF. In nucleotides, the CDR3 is TGTGCCAGCAGTTTACGGGGGAATGAAAAACTGTTTTTT.

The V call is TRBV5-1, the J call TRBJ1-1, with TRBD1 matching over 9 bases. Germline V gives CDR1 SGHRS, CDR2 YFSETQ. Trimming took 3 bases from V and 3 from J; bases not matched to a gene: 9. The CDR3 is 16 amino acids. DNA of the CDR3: TGCGCCAGCAGCTCAATTCCGGGACAGGGATACACTGAAGCTTTCTTT. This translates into CASSSIPGQGYTEAFF. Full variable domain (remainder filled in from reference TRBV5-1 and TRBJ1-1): KAGVTQTPRYLIKTRGQQVTLSCSPISGHRSVSWYQQTPGQGLQFLFEYFSETQRNKGNFPGRFSGRQFSNSRSEMNVSTLELGDSALYLCASSSIPGQGYTEAFFGQGTRLTVV.

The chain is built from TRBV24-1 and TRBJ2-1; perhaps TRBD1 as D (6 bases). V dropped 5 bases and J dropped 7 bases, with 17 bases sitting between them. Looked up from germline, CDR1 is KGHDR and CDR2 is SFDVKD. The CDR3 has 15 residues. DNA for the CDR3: TGTGCCACCAGTGTAAAGGGCAGGGGTCGGAATGAGCAGTTCTTC. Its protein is CATSVKGRGRNEQFF.